These 5 T cell receptor beta chains share one sample of origin, sequenced in a study of blood T cell repertoires in COVID-19. The repertoire was sequenced with immunoSEQ multiplex PCR; TCRdb's copy has only in-frame clones and lacks some. The sample includes about 140,000 clones, 82% of them seen just once. Material for sequencing was peripheral blood. The receptor source for this set is an elderly woman with acute or convalescent COVID-19.

This clone was recorded only once. The rearrangement links TRBV10-3 to TRBJ2-5; 8 nucleotides align to TRBD1. This CDR3 has 17 residues. Germline V gene data show CDR1 as ENHRY and CDR2 as SYGVKD. V lost 5 bases, J lost 1 base, and 12 bases stayed unmatched. The CDR3 region has the DNA TGTGCCATCAGTCTTATGGGGAACAGGGGGACCCAAGAGACCCAGTACTTC. Its translation: CAISLMGNRGTQETQYF.

J is TRBJ1-6 and V is TRBV28; 8 bases align to TRBD1. Germline lookup yields CDR1 MDHEN and CDR2 SYDVKM. Trimming cost V 6 bases and J 4 bases; bases outside gene matches: 8. This CDR3 region has 16 residues. CDR3 DNA: TGTGCCAGCAGACGACAGGGGACCTGGTATAATTCACCCCTCCACTTT. Residues: CASRRQGTWYNSPLHF.

The chain has TRBV19 and TRBJ2-6; 13 nucleotides align to TRBD2. CDR3 length: 17 amino acids. V shed 7 bases, J shed 1 base, and the junction held 4 bases outside the gene matches. CDR1 is LNHDA and CDR2 is SQIVND in the germline V gene (reference sequence). The CDR3 coding sequence is TGTGCCAGTATGACGGGACTAGCGGGGTCTGGGGCCAACGTCCTGACTTTC. Translated: CASMTGLAGSGANVLTF.

The sample holds one count of this clone. This chain uses TRBV6-5 with TRBJ2-3; D possibly corresponds to TRBD2 (5 bases). Germline V lookup: CDR1 MNHEY, CDR2 SVGAGI. The germline V and J ends were trimmed by 4 bases and 5 bases, with 19 bases remaining between them. This CDR3 is 16 amino acids long. The CDR3 is CASSSAGSHRGDTQYF. DNA for the CDR3: TGTGCCAGCAGTTCCGCCGGCTCACACCGGGGAGATACGCAGTATTTT.

This chain joins TRBV3-1 (or the pseudogene TRBV3-2) and TRBJ2-7; TRBD2 matches at 7 bases. Germline-derived CDR1 and CDR2 are LGHDT and YNNKEL (reference sequence). CDR3 length equals 17 residues. The trim removed 1 base at V and 6 bases at J, leaving 15 bases unmatched. The CDR3 region is CASSQATGRDGGVEQYF. The CDR3 coding sequence is TGTGCCAGCAGCCAAGCTACCGGACGCGATGGGGGGGTCGAGCAGTACTTC.